The clone carrying this TCR beta chain was recorded only once. Its antigen remains unknown. The source of the sample is a study of cytomegalovirus exposure and HLA in healthy donors. Study as a whole: Sequencing of 150 million to 200 million T cells in an earlier analysis found around 120 million unique TCR beta sequences.

Study-wide points: A later analysis reported that several of the most significant clusters appeared to be linked to common viral pathogens, among them Epstein-Barr virus.

CDR1 and CDR2 from the germline V gene are SGHTA and FQGNSA. CDR3 length: 17 residues. Trimming left V 2 bases short and J 2 bases short, with 16 bases between. The PCR contained 60 Vbeta and 13 Jbeta primers. Sequencing was performed with immunoSEQ multiplex PCR; in TCRdb, only in-frame clones are kept and a portion is missing. The table lists more than 200,000 clones, 65% to 80% of them singletons. The sequenced sample was PBMCs. V and J are TRBV7-2 and TRBJ1-3; D may be TRBD1 (6 bases). The origin of this receptor is a man aged 35 to 55 in good health and CMV-seronegative. The CDR3 region has the DNA TGTGCCAGCAGCTTAATATCCCCCCGGACAGCTGGAAACACCATATATTTT. This encodes CASSLISPRTAGNTIYF.